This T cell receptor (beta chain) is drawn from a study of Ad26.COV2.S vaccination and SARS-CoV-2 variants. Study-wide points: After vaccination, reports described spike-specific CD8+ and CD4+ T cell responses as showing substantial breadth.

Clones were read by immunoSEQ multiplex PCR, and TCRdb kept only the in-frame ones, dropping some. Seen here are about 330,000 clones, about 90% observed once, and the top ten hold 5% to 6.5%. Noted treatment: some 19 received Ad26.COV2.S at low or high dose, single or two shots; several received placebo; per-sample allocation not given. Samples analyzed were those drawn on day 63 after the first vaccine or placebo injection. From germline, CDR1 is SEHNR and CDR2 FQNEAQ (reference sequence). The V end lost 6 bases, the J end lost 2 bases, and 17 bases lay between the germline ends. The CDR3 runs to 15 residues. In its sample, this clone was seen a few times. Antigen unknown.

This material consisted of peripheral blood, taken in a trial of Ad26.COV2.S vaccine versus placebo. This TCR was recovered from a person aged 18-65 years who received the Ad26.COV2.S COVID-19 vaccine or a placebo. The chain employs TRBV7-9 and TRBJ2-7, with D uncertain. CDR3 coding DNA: TGTGCCAGCAGATCCTATAAGAGTGATCCCTACGAGCAGTACTTC. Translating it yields CASRSYKSDPYEQYF.